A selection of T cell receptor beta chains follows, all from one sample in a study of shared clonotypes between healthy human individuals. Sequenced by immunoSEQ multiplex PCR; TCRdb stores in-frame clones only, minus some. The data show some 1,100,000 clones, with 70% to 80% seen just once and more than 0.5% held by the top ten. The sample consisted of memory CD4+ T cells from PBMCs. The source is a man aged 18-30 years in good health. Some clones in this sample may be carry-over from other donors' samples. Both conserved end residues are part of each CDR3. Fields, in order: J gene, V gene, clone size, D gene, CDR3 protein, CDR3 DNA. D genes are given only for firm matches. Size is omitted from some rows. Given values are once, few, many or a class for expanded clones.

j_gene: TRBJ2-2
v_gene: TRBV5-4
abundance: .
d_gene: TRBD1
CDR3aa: CASSLLGQGRAGELFF
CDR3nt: TGTGCCAGCAGCTTGCTCGGACAGGGCAGGGCCGGGGAGCTGTTTTTT

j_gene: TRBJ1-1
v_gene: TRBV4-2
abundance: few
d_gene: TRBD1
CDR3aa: CASSQAGGFTEAFF
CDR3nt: TGTGCCAGCAGCCAAGCAGGGGGGTTCACTGAAGCTTTCTTT

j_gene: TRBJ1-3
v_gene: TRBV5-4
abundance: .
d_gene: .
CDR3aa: CASSLDGLGNTIYF
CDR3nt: TGTGCCAGCAGCTTGGACGGGCTTGGAAACACCATATATTTT

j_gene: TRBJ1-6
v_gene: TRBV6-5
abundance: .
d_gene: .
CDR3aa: CASSYEANNSPLHF
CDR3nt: TGTGCCAGCAGTTACGAGGCGAATAATTCACCCCTCCACTTT

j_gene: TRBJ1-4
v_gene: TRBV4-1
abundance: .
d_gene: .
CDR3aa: CASSQESMGANNEKLFF
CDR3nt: TGCGCCAGCAGCCAAGAGTCGATGGGGGCTAACAATGAAAAACTGTTTTTT

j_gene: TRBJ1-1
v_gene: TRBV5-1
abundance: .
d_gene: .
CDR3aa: CASSPRSGNLEAFF
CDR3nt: TGCGCCAGCAGCCCCCGGTCCGGCAACCTGGAGGCTTTCTTT

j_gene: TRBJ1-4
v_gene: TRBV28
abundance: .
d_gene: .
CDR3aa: CASSPGALEKLFF
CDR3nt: TGTGCCAGCAGTCCAGGGGCGCTTGAAAAACTGTTTTTT

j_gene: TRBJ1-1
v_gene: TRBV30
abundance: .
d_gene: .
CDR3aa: CAWSVRGINTEAFF
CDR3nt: TGTGCCTGGAGTGTGAGAGGGATAAACACTGAAGCTTTCTTT

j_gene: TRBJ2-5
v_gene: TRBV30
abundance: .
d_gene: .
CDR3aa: CAWRFPQETQYF
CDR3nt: TGTGCCTGGAGATTCCCACAGGAGACCCAGTACTTC

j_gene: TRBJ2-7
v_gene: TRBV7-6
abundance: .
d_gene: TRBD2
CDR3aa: CASSLTSGRAYEQYF
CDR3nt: TGTGCCAGCAGCTTAACTAGCGGGAGGGCTTACGAGCAGTACTTC

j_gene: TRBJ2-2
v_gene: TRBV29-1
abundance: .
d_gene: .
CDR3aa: CSVSYLAGELFF
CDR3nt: TGCAGCGTATCCTACCTTGCCGGGGAGCTGTTTTTT

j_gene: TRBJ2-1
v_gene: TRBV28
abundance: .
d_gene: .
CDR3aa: CASSLFGSGRINEQFF
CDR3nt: TGTGCCAGCAGTTTATTTGGTAGCGGCAGAATCAATGAGCAGTTCTTC

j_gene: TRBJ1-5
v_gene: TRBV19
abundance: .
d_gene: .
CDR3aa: CATSEGSGNQPQHF
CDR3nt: TGTGCCACTAGTGAGGGCAGCGGCAATCAGCCCCAGCATTTT

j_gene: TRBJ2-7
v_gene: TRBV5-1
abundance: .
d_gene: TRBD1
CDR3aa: CASSLVLIGQGFHEQYF
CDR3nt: TGCGCCAGCAGCTTGGTTTTAATCGGACAGGGGTTCCACGAGCAGTACTTC

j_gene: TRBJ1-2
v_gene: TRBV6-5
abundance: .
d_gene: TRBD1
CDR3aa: CASSYSWTGGSYGYTF
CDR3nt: TGTGCCAGCAGTTACTCCTGGACAGGGGGCAGCTATGGCTACACCTTC

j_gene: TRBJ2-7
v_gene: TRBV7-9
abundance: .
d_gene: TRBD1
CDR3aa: CASSPNYSGGEQYF
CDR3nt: TGTGCCAGCAGCCCTAATTATTCAGGGGGCGAGCAGTACTTC

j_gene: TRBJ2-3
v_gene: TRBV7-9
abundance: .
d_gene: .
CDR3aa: CASSPPGVGSTDTQYF
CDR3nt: TGTGCCAGCAGCCCCCCGGGGGTGGGGAGCACAGATACGCAGTATTTT

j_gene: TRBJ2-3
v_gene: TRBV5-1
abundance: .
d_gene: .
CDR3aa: CASRRRTGTDTQYF
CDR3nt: TGCGCCAGCAGAAGGAGGACAGGCACAGATACGCAGTATTTT

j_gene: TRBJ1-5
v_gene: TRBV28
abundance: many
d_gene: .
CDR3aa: CASSLAGDQPQHF
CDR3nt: TGTGCCAGCAGTTTAGCGGGGGATCAGCCCCAGCATTTT

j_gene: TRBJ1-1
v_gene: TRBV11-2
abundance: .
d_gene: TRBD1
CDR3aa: CASSPTYGTATVMNTEAFF
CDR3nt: TGTGCCAGCAGCCCAACTTATGGGACAGCTACAGTAATGAACACTGAAGCTTTCTTT

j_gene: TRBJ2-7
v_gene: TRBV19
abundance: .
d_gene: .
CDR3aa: CASSGIASTYEQYF
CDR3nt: TGTGCCAGTAGTGGGATAGCCTCTACTTACGAGCAGTACTTC

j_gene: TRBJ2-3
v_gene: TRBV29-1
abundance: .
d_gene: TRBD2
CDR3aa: CSAWTSGRRTDTQYF
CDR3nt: TGCAGCGCTTGGACTAGCGGGAGGCGCACAGATACGCAGTATTTT

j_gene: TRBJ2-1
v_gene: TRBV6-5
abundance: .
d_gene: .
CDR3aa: CASRTPDEQFF
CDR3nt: TGTGCCAGCAGAACCCCCGATGAGCAGTTCTTC

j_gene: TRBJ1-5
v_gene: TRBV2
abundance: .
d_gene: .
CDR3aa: CATKGQAGQPQHF
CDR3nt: TGTGCCACCAAGGGCCAGGCCGGACAGCCCCAGCATTTT

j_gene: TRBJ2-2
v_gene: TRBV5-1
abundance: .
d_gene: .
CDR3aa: CASSLYPDGTGELFF
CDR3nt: TGCGCCAGCAGCTTGTACCCGGATGGCACCGGGGAGCTGTTTTTT

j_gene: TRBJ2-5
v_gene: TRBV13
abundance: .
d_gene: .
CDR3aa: CASSRHISGSGETQYF
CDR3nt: TGTGCCAGCAGCCGCCATATTTCTGGTAGCGGAGAGACCCAGTACTTC

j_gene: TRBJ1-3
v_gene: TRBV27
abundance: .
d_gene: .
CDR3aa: CASSLGRRGNTIYF
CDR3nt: TGTGCCAGCAGTTTGGGCCGAAGAGGAAACACCATATATTTT

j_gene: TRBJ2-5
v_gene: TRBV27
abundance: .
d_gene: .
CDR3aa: CASGTLGETQYF
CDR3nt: TGTGCCAGCGGTACACTCGGGGAGACCCAGTACTTC

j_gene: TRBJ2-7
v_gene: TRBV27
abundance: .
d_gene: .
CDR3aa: CASRNRDPWNEQYF
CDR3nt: TGTGCCAGCAGAAACCGGGACCCCTGGAACGAGCAGTACTTC

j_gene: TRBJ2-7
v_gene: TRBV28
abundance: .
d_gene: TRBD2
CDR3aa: CASSAPGLAGGEQYF
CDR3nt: TGTGCCAGCAGCGCACCGGGACTAGCGGGAGGTGAGCAGTACTTC

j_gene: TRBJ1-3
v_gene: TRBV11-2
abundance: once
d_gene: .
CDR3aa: CASSLDWGSGNTIYF
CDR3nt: TGTGCCAGCAGCTTAGACTGGGGTTCCGGAAACACCATATATTTT

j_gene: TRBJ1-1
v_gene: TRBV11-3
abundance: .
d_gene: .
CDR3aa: CASSLDRFNTEAFF
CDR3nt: TGTGCCAGCAGCTTAGACAGATTTAACACTGAAGCTTTCTTT

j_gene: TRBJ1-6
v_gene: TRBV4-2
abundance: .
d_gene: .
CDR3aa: CASSQVDMERRSPLHF
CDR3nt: TGTGCCAGCAGCCAAGTGGATATGGAGCGTAGATCACCCCTCCACTTT

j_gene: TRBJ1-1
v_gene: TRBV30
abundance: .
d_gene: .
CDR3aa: CAWSGRGGAFF
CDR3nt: TGTGCCTGGAGTGGAAGAGGGGGAGCTTTCTTT

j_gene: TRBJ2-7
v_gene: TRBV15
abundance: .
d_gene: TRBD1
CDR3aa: CATTKGQGSSEQYF
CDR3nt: TGTGCCACCACAAAGGGACAGGGATCAAGCGAGCAGTACTTC

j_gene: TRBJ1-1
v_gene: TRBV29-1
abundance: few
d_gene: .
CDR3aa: CSARDNTEAFF
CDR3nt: TGCAGCGCGAGGGATAACACTGAAGCTTTCTTT

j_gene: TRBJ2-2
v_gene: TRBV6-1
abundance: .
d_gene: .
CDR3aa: CASQKGWNTGELFF
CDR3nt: TGTGCCAGCCAAAAAGGGTGGAACACCGGGGAGCTGTTTTTT

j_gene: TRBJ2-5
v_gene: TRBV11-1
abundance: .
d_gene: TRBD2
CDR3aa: CASSILAVGETQYF
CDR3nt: TGTGCCAGCAGCATACTAGCGGTGGGGGAGACCCAGTACTTC

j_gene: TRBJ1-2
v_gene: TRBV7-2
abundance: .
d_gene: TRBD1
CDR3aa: CASSLARGQGYGYTF
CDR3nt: TGTGCCAGCAGCTTAGCGCGGGGACAGGGCTATGGCTACACCTTC

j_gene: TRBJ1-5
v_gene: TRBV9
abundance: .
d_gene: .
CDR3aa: CASSGIKRPQHF
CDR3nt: TGTGCCAGCAGCGGGATAAAGCGGCCCCAGCATTTT

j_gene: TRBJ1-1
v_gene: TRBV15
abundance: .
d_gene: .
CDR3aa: CATSREMGARSEAFF
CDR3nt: TGTGCCACCAGCAGAGAGATGGGAGCGAGATCTGAAGCTTTCTTT